This T cell receptor (beta chain) was sequenced for a study of blood T cell repertoires in COVID-19. Study background: Acute and convalescent COVID-19 specimens originated in the United States, Italy and Spain. T cells, B-cell-depleted T cells, or PBMCs supplied cDNA or gDNA.

This CDR3 has 16 residues. The V and J ends lost 4 bases and 2 bases, in that order; junction bases with no gene match: 11. Germline V gives CDR1 SGHTA, CDR2 FQGNSA. Authors' processing steps: Amplification from reference gene primers served as the basis for estimated nucleated cell counts. TCRdb keeps only in-frame clones here, not all; method: immunoSEQ multiplex PCR. The V and J calls and the clone size are those of that table, but D and trimming were determined from the DNA. Of roughly 260,000 clones in the sample, over 75% were seen once. The sequencing input was peripheral blood. The TCR was taken from a woman aged 50 to 60 with acute or convalescent COVID-19. This chain connects TRBV7-2 to TRBJ2-7, with 7 nucleotides matching TRBD1. CDR3 amino acids: CASSSRQGSGTYEQYF. The CDR3, as DNA: TGTGCCAGCAGCTCCAGACAGGGAAGCGGAACCTACGAGCAGTACTTC.